A selection of T cell receptor beta chains follows, all from one sample in a study of beta chain features in type 1 diabetes. Produced via immunoSEQ multiplex PCR; TCRdb's table is partial and in-frame only. Of under 150,000 clones listed, roughly 50% are singletons. Sequenced material: Tregs from blood. The receptors here all came from a man between 18 and 35 years old in good health. Each CDR3 is given with its conserved first and last residue. Each record gives: V gene, D gene, J gene, clone size, CDR3 DNA, CDR3 protein. A D gene is named only where the DNA matches it firmly. Size values are once, few and many counts, or a class for expanded clones, and some rows have none.

V gene: TRBV7-3
D gene: -
J gene: TRBJ1-1
clone size: -
CDR3 DNA: TGTGCCAGCTCAAGACAGGTGAACACTGAAGCTTTCTTT
CDR3 protein: CASSRQVNTEAFF

V gene: TRBV28
D gene: TRBD1
J gene: TRBJ2-7
clone size: -
CDR3 DNA: TGTGCCAGCTCGGGACAGAGAAGGGCGTACGAGCAGTACTTC
CDR3 protein: CASSGQRRAYEQYF

V gene: TRBV6-5
D gene: TRBD1
J gene: TRBJ2-5
clone size: -
CDR3 DNA: TGTGCCAGCAGTTACCATCCGACAGGGAGATTTGAGACCCAGTACTTC
CDR3 protein: CASSYHPTGRFETQYF

V gene: TRBV7-9
D gene: -
J gene: TRBJ2-2
clone size: -
CDR3 DNA: TGTGCCAGCAGCTTAGTAGGACTCAACACCGGGGAGCCGTTTTTT
CDR3 protein: CASSLVGLNTGEPFF

V gene: TRBV7-8
D gene: TRBD2
J gene: TRBJ2-1
clone size: -
CDR3 DNA: TGTGCCAGCACCCAGACGGGTAGCGGGAGTTCCGATGAGCAGTTCTTC
CDR3 protein: CASTQTGSGSSDEQFF

V gene: TRBV5-1
D gene: TRBD2
J gene: TRBJ2-5
clone size: -
CDR3 DNA: TGCGCCAGCAGCCCCGGGACTAGCGGGGAATATGAGACCCAGTACTTC
CDR3 protein: CASSPGTSGEYETQYF

V gene: TRBV7-7
D gene: -
J gene: TRBJ2-3
clone size: -
CDR3 DNA: TGTGCCAGCAGCCCGGGTGGTACAGATACGCAGTATTTT
CDR3 protein: CASSPGGTDTQYF

V gene: TRBV5-1
D gene: TRBD1
J gene: TRBJ1-6
clone size: few
CDR3 DNA: TGCGCCAGCAGGGACAGGGTCGGTTCGAATTCACCCCTCCACTTT
CDR3 protein: CASRDRVGSNSPLHF

V gene: TRBV7-2
D gene: -
J gene: TRBJ1-2
clone size: -
CDR3 DNA: TGTGCCAGCAGCTTAGGGGGGCAGGGTAGCTATGGCTACACCTTC
CDR3 protein: CASSLGGQGSYGYTF

V gene: TRBV25-1
D gene: TRBD1
J gene: TRBJ2-7
clone size: -
CDR3 DNA: TGTGCCAGCAGTGTGGGGGGACAGGGGCCCTACGAGCAGTACTTC
CDR3 protein: CASSVGGQGPYEQYF

V gene: TRBV7-9
D gene: TRBD1
J gene: TRBJ1-5
clone size: -
CDR3 DNA: TGTGCCAGCAGTTTGGACAGGGGGCTTACGGCAAGTCAGCCCCAGCATTTT
CDR3 protein: CASSLDRGLTASQPQHF

V gene: TRBV18
D gene: -
J gene: TRBJ2-7
clone size: -
CDR3 DNA: TGTGCCAGCTCCCACTTAGGAGGGATGAGTGAGCAGTACTTC
CDR3 protein: CASSHLGGMSEQYF

V gene: TRBV4-1
D gene: -
J gene: TRBJ2-1
clone size: -
CDR3 DNA: TGCGCCAGCAGCCAAGTCGGTGGCGGTACGTACAATGAGCAGTTCTTC
CDR3 protein: CASSQVGGGTYNEQFF

V gene: TRBV29-1
D gene: TRBD2
J gene: TRBJ2-3
clone size: few
CDR3 DNA: TGCAGCGTGACTAGCGGGAGGGCCACAGATACGCAGTATTTT
CDR3 protein: CSVTSGRATDTQYF

V gene: TRBV7-3
D gene: TRBD2
J gene: TRBJ2-1
clone size: few
CDR3 DNA: TGTGCCAGCAGCCTCAGTGCGGGGACTAGCGGGAGGGTAAATGAGCAGTTCTTC
CDR3 protein: CASSLSAGTSGRVNEQFF

V gene: TRBV27
D gene: -
J gene: TRBJ1-1
clone size: once
CDR3 DNA: TGTGCCAGCAGTAAGCTTTCCCCAACGGGGATGGAAGCTTTCTTT
CDR3 protein: CASSKLSPTGMEAFF

V gene: TRBV5-1
D gene: -
J gene: TRBJ2-1
clone size: -
CDR3 DNA: TGCGCCAGCAGCTCTAATCGGGAGCAGTTCTTC
CDR3 protein: CASSSNREQFF

V gene: TRBV25-1
D gene: -
J gene: TRBJ2-2
clone size: -
CDR3 DNA: TGTGCCAGCAGTGCTACTAGGACCGGGGAGCTGTTTTTT
CDR3 protein: CASSATRTGELFF

V gene: TRBV7-9
D gene: TRBD2
J gene: TRBJ2-5
clone size: -
CDR3 DNA: TGTGCCAGCAGCTTAGATGGCGGGAGAGAGACCCAGTACTTC
CDR3 protein: CASSLDGGRETQYF

V gene: TRBV7-2
D gene: -
J gene: TRBJ1-3
clone size: -
CDR3 DNA: TGTGCCAGCAGCTTAGTACTTGGGCAGGGAAACACCATATATTTT
CDR3 protein: CASSLVLGQGNTIYF

V gene: TRBV5-4
D gene: TRBD2
J gene: TRBJ2-2
clone size: -
CDR3 DNA: TGTGCCAGCAGCTTGGGACTAGCGGGAACCGGGGAGCTGTTTTTT
CDR3 protein: CASSLGLAGTGELFF

V gene: TRBV21-1
D gene: -
J gene: TRBJ2-4
clone size: -
CDR3 DNA: TGTGCCAGCAGCTCCCTGGGACAGCAAGTAGCCAAAAACATTCAGTACTTC
CDR3 protein: CASSSLGQQVAKNIQYF

V gene: TRBV7-9
D gene: -
J gene: TRBJ1-5
clone size: few
CDR3 DNA: TGTGCCAGCAGCTTAGCTGGAGGGGTTGGTCAGCCCCAGCATTTT
CDR3 protein: CASSLAGGVGQPQHF

V gene: TRBV5-1
D gene: -
J gene: TRBJ2-2
clone size: -
CDR3 DNA: TGCGCCAGCAGCCCTCCGCGAGGGGAGCTGTTTTTT
CDR3 protein: CASSPPRGELFF

V gene: TRBV28
D gene: -
J gene: TRBJ1-1
clone size: -
CDR3 DNA: TGTGCCAGCAGTGGGGGGTGGGCGAACACTGAAGCTTTCTTT
CDR3 protein: CASSGGWANTEAFF

V gene: TRBV4-3
D gene: TRBD1
J gene: TRBJ2-6
clone size: -
CDR3 DNA: TGCGCCAGCAGCCATTCACCGGGACAGTCTATTGCCGGGGCCAACGTCCTGACTTTC
CDR3 protein: CASSHSPGQSIAGANVLTF

V gene: TRBV30
D gene: -
J gene: TRBJ1-2
clone size: -
CDR3 DNA: TGTGCCTGGAGTCCAACAGGGTTTATGTATGGCTACACCTTC
CDR3 protein: CAWSPTGFMYGYTF

V gene: TRBV30
D gene: -
J gene: TRBJ2-3
clone size: -
CDR3 DNA: TGTGCCTGGAGTCTCAGGGCAATTGGCACAGATACGCAGTATTTT
CDR3 protein: CAWSLRAIGTDTQYF

V gene: TRBV11-2
D gene: -
J gene: TRBJ2-5
clone size: few
CDR3 DNA: TGTGCCAGCAGCCCCCCAGGGGCGGGAGAGACCCAGTACTTC
CDR3 protein: CASSPPGAGETQYF

V gene: TRBV6-5
D gene: -
J gene: TRBJ2-4
clone size: few
CDR3 DNA: TGTGCCAGCAACCAACTAAACATTCAGTACTTC
CDR3 protein: CASNQLNIQYF

V gene: TRBV29-1
D gene: TRBD1
J gene: TRBJ1-2
clone size: -
CDR3 DNA: TGCAGCGTTGAAGTTCAAGAGGGGGCTGGTGGCTACACCTTC
CDR3 protein: CSVEVQEGAGGYTF